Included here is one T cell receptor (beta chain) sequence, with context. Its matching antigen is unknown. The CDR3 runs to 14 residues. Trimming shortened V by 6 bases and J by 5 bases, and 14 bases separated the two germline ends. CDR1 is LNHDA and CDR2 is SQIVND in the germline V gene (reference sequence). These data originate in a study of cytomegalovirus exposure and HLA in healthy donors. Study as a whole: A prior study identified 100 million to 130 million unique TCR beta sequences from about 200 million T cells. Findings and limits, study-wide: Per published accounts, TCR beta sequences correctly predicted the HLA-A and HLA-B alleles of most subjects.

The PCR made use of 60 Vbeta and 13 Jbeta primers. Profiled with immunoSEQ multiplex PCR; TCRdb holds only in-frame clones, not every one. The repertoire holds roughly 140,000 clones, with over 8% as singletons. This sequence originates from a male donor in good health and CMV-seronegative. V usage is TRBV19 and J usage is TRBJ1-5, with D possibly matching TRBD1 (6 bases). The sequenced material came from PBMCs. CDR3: CASRSRDTDQPQHF. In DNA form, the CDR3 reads TGTGCCAGTAGATCGAGGGACACCGATCAGCCCCAGCATTTT.